The 30 T cell receptor beta chains given below trace back to one sample, sequenced in a study of control samples from healthy donors and cancer patients. This table comes from immunoSEQ multiplex PCR, and its TCRdb copy is limited to in-frame clones, with some not included. The table has over 85,000 clones, about 88% seen once. The specimen sequenced was PBMCs. All receptors come from a man aged 70 or older with lung cancer.

This sequence joins TRBV27 and TRBJ2-7, with TRBD1 matching 9 bases. With 8 bases clipped from V and 2 bases from J, the junction kept 7 bases outside the gene matches. This CDR3 contains 14 residues. Germline CDR1 MNHEY, CDR2 SMNVEV (reference sequence). CDR3 coding DNA: TGTGCCAGCCGCCGGGACAGGGCCACCTACGAGCAGTACTTC. Protein product: CASRRDRATYEQYF.

The rearrangement uses TRBV19 and TRBJ2-3, with a weak D call TRBD1 (6 bases). Trimming removed 6 bases from V and 5 bases from J, with 15 bases in between. Germline CDR1 reads LNHDA; CDR2 reads SQIVND (reference sequence). The CDR3 has 14 residues. For the CDR3, the DNA is TGTGCCAGTAGAACCCAGGGGAAGGTAGATACGCAGTATTTT. It yields the protein CASRTQGKVDTQYF.

The rearrangement joins TRBV6-5 to TRBJ2-3, with D possibly being TRBD1 (6 bases). The CDR3 length is 15 residues. CDR1 and CDR2 from the germline V gene are MNHEY and SVGAGI. The germline V and J ends were trimmed by 2 bases and 5 bases, with 14 bases remaining between them. CDR3 coding DNA: TGTGCCAGCAGTTACGAGGGACACCGGGTAGATACGCAGTATTTT. The encoded protein is CASSYEGHRVDTQYF.

This clone was observed once. V usage is TRBV7-2 and J usage is TRBJ2-7; tentative D call: TRBD2 (6 bases). The V gene lost 5 bases and the J gene lost 2 bases, with 16 bases spanning the gap. The CDR3 has 15 amino acids. From germline, CDR1 is SGHTA and CDR2 FQGNSA. CDR3 in amino acids: CASSPTWTTAYEQYF. The CDR3 DNA reads as TGTGCCAGCAGCCCAACTTGGACTACCGCCTACGAGCAGTACTTC.

This chain uses TRBV29-1 with TRBJ2-7, with 9 bases fitting TRBD1. The germline CDR1 and CDR2 sequences are SQVTM and ANQGSEA. V trimming: 4 bases; J trimming: 4 bases; junction bases outside the gene matches: 8. The CDR3 extends over 14 amino acids. The CDR3 is CSVAGTGFRYEQYF. CDR3 sequence (DNA): TGCAGCGTTGCGGGGACAGGGTTTAGGTACGAGCAGTACTTC.

This clone was found once. The chain has TRBV18 and TRBJ1-3; 7 bases fit TRBD1. V gave up 3 bases and J gave up 0 bases; unmatched junction bases: 5. CDR3 size: 16 residues. Per the germline V gene, CDR1 is KGHSH and CDR2 is LQKENI. The CDR3 DNA is TGTGCCAGCTCACCCCAGGGACAGAGCTCTGGAAACACCATATATTTT. Translating it yields CASSPQGQSSGNTIYF.

CDR3 protein: CASSSVVGPLDEQFF. The DNA of the CDR3 is TGTGCCAGCAGCTCCGTCGTCGGGCCCCTCGATGAGCAGTTCTTC. V gene TRBV5-4 combines with J gene TRBJ2-1; D is uncertain. The CDR3 is made up of 15 amino acids. Deletions cut 3 bases from V and 8 bases from J, with 18 bases between. In germline, CDR1 is SGHNT, CDR2 YYREEE (reference sequence).

The chain links TRBV5-1 to TRBJ1-2; D is unresolved. Per the germline V gene, CDR1 is SGHRS and CDR2 is YFSETQ. The ends were cut back, 0 bases at V and 4 bases at J, with 7 bases in the middle. The CDR3 is 13 amino acids. CDR3 amino acids: CASSLGGVYGYTF. CDR3 DNA sequence: TGCGCCAGCAGCTTGGGGGGTGTCTATGGCTACACCTTC.

CDR3 loop: CASSTRTHNYGYTF. The CDR3 DNA reads TGTGCCAGCAGCACCCGGACACATAACTATGGCTACACCTTC. The rearrangement links TRBV11-2 to TRBJ1-2; possibly TRBD1 for D (5 bases). Between the trimmed V and J ends, which lost 5 bases and 1 base, there was a span of 11 bases. This CDR3 has 14 amino acids. CDR1 SGHAT and CDR2 FQNNGV come from the germline V gene.

This clone was found once. The rearrangement joins TRBV9 to TRBJ2-7; 12 positions match TRBD1. Losses at the gene ends were 3 bases for V and 3 bases for J; bases not matched to a gene: 4. Germline assignment: CDR1 SGDLS and CDR2 YYNGEE. The CDR3 runs to 15 residues. CDR3 coding DNA: TGTGCCAGCAGCGGCGGGGACAGGGGGCTCTACGAGCAGTACTTC. Translated, it gives CASSGGDRGLYEQYF. Supplemented by reference TRBV9 and TRBJ2-7, the full variable domain reads DSGVTQTPKHLITATGQRVTLRCSPRSGDLSVYWYQQSLDQGLQFLIQYYNGEERAKGNILERFSAQQFPDLHSELNLSSLELGDSALYFCASSGGDRGLYEQYFGPGTRLTVT.

This rearrangement joins TRBV6-5 to TRBJ1-5; perhaps TRBD1 as D (5 bases). Trimming cost V 2 bases and J 10 bases, with 9 bases left between them. There are 12 residues in the CDR3. Germline CDR1 reads MNHEY; CDR2 reads SVGAGI. In nucleotides, the CDR3 is TGTGCCAGCAGTTACCGGGGGGGTCCCCAGCATTTT. Residues: CASSYRGGPQHF.

The V gene is TRBV5-1, the J gene TRBJ2-7; perhaps TRBD1 as D (5 bases). This CDR3 is built from 15 residues. With 0 bases removed from V and 1 base from J, the gap between germline ends came to 11 bases. The V gene's germline CDR1 is SGHRS and CDR2 YFSETQ. For the CDR3, the DNA is TGCGCCAGCAGCTTGGGACAGACGGTGTCCTACGAGCAGTACTTC. It codes for CASSLGQTVSYEQYF.

V is TRBV2 and J is TRBJ1-6; a weak D match, TRBD1 (6 bases). The V gene lost 11 bases and the J gene lost 9 bases, with 20 bases spanning the gap. CDR1 and CDR2 (germline): SNHLY, FYNNEI. The CDR3 has 14 residues. The CDR3 coding sequence is TGTGCCGGTGCGGGGGGCAGGTACAGTTCACCCCTCCACTTT. It codes for CAGAGGRYSSPLHF.

The J gene is TRBJ2-1, the V gene TRBV7-3; TRBD2 agrees at 9 bases. Trimming at V came to 1 base and at J to 8 bases, leaving 6 bases not matched to a gene. The CDR3 is made up of 15 amino acids. Germline CDR1 and CDR2: SGHTA and FQGTGA. The CDR3 DNA reads TGTGCCAGCAGCTTAAGCGGGGGGGCCCCGGATGAGCAGTTCTTC. Translation gives CASSLSGGAPDEQFF. Drawing the rest from reference TRBV7-3 and TRBJ2-1, the complete variable domain is GAGVSQTPSNKVTEKGKYVELRCDPISGHTALYWYRQSLGQGPEFLIYFQGTGAADDSGLPNDRFFAVRPEGSVSTLKIQRTERGDSAVYLCASSLSGGAPDEQFFGPGTRLTVL.

The chain joins TRBV18 to TRBJ2-5; 9 nucleotides agree with TRBD2. The CDR3 length is 17 residues. Germline trimming cut 3 bases from V and 0 bases from J; bases unmatched to any gene: 8. From germline, CDR1 is KGHSH and CDR2 LQKENI. CDR3 amino acids: CASSPLPSGVNQETQYF. For the CDR3, the DNA is TGTGCCAGCTCACCGTTGCCTAGCGGGGTGAACCAAGAGACCCAGTACTTC.

The CDR3: CASRVRAGGEQFF. In DNA, the CDR3 is TGTGCCAGTAGAGTTCGTGCGGGGGGGGAGCAGTTCTTC. The gene calls are TRBV19 and TRBJ2-1, with 9 bases fitting TRBD2. The CDR3 is 13 residues long. V trimming: 6 bases; J trimming: 10 bases; junction bases outside the gene matches: 7. The germline CDR1 and CDR2 sequences are LNHDA and SQIVND (reference sequence).

The CDR3 reads CASSLGTAQLGYTF. The DNA of the CDR3 is TGTGCCAGTAGCCTCGGGACCGCCCAGTTGGGCTACACCTTC. The chain links TRBV19 to TRBJ1-2; perhaps TRBD1 as D (5 bases). CDR3 size: 14 residues. Germline lookup yields CDR1 LNHDA and CDR2 SQIVND (reference sequence). Between the trimmed V and J ends, which lost 6 bases and 8 bases, there was a span of 19 bases.

J is TRBJ1-6 and V is TRBV19, with TRBD1 matching over 7 bases. The CDR3 runs 15 residues. CDR1 is LNHDA, CDR2 SQIVND, per germline (reference sequence). Trimming cost V 3 bases and J 10 bases; bases outside gene matches: 9. CDR3 residues: CASSIDRAGGSPLHF. In DNA, the CDR3 is TGTGCCAGTAGTATCGACAGGGCAGGAGGGTCACCCCTCCACTTT.

The J gene is TRBJ2-5, the V gene TRBV7-9, with no clear D. V lost 3 bases to trimming and J lost 5 bases, with 16 bases between them. Germline CDR1 and CDR2: SEHNR and FQNEAQ (reference sequence). The CDR3 spans 15 residues. This chain's CDR3 is CASSFGPETRETQYF. CDR3 in DNA: TGTGCCAGCAGCTTCGGTCCCGAAACACGGGAGACCCAGTACTTC.

The V and J genes are TRBV6-5 and TRBJ1-1, with 7 bases identical to TRBD1. The CDR3 contains 15 residues. V gave up 6 bases and J gave up 0 bases; unmatched junction bases: 7. Germline V gene lookup returns CDR1 MNHEY and CDR2 SVGAGI. Written as DNA, the CDR3 is TGTGCCAGCAGCCTACAGGGGACTTTGAACACTGAAGCTTTCTTT. It is translated as CASSLQGTLNTEAFF.

The chain recombines TRBV27 with TRBJ2-2, with 8 bases lining up with TRBD2. Germline CDR1 MNHEY, CDR2 SMNVEV (reference sequence). The CDR3 length is 19 residues. The ends lost 0 bases at V and 4 bases at J; junction bases unmatched: 13. The CDR3 DNA sequence: TGTGCCAGCAGTTTATCTAGCGGGGCCCCTAGAGGAGGCACCGGGGAGCTGTTTTTT. Translation: CASSLSSGAPRGGTGELFF.

On this clone itself: The sample contains more than one DNA sequence encoding this CDR3. This chain connects TRBV25-1 to TRBJ2-7; D perhaps matches TRBD2 (7 bases). Germline assignment: CDR1 MGHDK and CDR2 SYGVNS. Trimming cost V 5 bases and J 6 bases, with 23 bases left between them. The CDR3 sequence is 16 residues long. CDR3 sequence: CASSPPTPGGLSEQYF. CDR3 DNA sequence: TGTGCCAGCAGTCCACCCACCCCGGGGGGCCTCTCCGAGCAGTACTTC.

The chain couples TRBV3-1 (or the pseudogene TRBV3-2) to TRBJ2-7, with TRBD2 matching over 15 bases. The CDR3 is 18 residues long. Germline V gene sequence: CDR1 LGHDT, CDR2 YNNKEL (reference sequence). Germline trimming cut 4 bases from V and 0 bases from J; bases unmatched to any gene: 7. CDR3 bases: TGTGCCAGCAGCCCCCGGACTAGCGGGGGGGCGATCTCCTACGAGCAGTACTTC. As protein: CASSPRTSGGAISYEQYF.

V usage is TRBV5-5 and J usage is TRBJ1-6; 7 positions agree with TRBD1. J lost 9 bases, V lost 2 bases, and 17 bases had no gene match. CDR3 length: 18 amino acids. CDR1 is SGHKS, CDR2 YYEKEE, per germline (reference sequence). CDR3 sequence: CASSFHPKATGQASPLHF. DNA for the CDR3: TGTGCCAGCAGCTTTCATCCCAAGGCAACTGGACAGGCTTCACCCCTCCACTTT.

Written as DNA, the CDR3 is TGTGCCAGCAGTTACGGGACACCGAACACTGAAGCTTTCTTT. This translates into CASSYGTPNTEAFF. This chain uses TRBV2 with TRBJ1-1, with D possibly TRBD1 on 6 matching bases. The CDR3 extends over 14 amino acids. Germline-derived CDR1 and CDR2 are SNHLY and FYNNEI. With 5 bases removed from V and 1 base from J, the gap between germline ends came to 11 bases.

V gene TRBV24-1 combines with J gene TRBJ1-6, with 8 bases fitting TRBD1. Germline V gene data show CDR1 as KGHDR and CDR2 as SFDVKD. This CDR3 has 12 amino acids. Unmatched junction bases numbered 4, after V lost 10 bases and J lost 9 bases. DNA of the CDR3: TGTGCCACGAGTACAGGGGGTTCACCCCTCCACTTT. It specifies CATSTGGSPLHF.

V and J are TRBV4-1 and TRBJ2-1, with unresolved D. Per germline, CDR1 MGHRA and CDR2 YSYEKL. Trimming pared 0 bases from V and 8 bases from J, leaving 2 bases between. CDR3 size: 11 residues. Here the CDR3 DNA reads TGCGCCAGCAGCCAAGAATATGAGCAGTTCTTC. As protein: CASSQEYEQFF.

This clone turned up a few times. The V and J genes are TRBV2 and TRBJ2-3, with D possibly being TRBD1 (5 bases). The germline V and J ends were trimmed by 8 bases and 0 bases, with 15 bases remaining between them. CDR3 size: 15 residues. From germline, CDR1 is SNHLY and CDR2 FYNNEI. CDR3 sequence reads: CASGRQSKSTDTQYF. The CDR3 DNA reads as TGTGCCAGCGGTCGACAGTCTAAGAGCACAGATACGCAGTATTTT.

CDR3 sequence: CASSFGTDRNQPQHF. Here the CDR3 DNA reads TGTGCCAGCAGCTTCGGGACAGACAGAAATCAGCCCCAGCATTTT. The chain employs TRBV7-9 and TRBJ1-5; TRBD1 matches 7 bases. Germline V gene sequence: CDR1 SEHNR, CDR2 FQNEAQ (reference sequence). The CDR3 extends over 15 amino acids. V was pared by 3 bases and J by 4 bases, with 6 bases of the junction left unmatched.

In this sample, this clone turned up a few times. This chain joins TRBV19 and TRBJ2-7; 8 bases line up with TRBD1. The V gene's germline CDR1 is LNHDA and CDR2 SQIVND (reference sequence). Unmatched junction bases numbered 3, after V lost 5 bases and J lost 3 bases. The CDR3 has 13 amino acids. CDR3 residues: CASSRTGYYEQYF. DNA for the CDR3: TGTGCCAGTAGTCGGACAGGGTACTACGAGCAGTACTTC.